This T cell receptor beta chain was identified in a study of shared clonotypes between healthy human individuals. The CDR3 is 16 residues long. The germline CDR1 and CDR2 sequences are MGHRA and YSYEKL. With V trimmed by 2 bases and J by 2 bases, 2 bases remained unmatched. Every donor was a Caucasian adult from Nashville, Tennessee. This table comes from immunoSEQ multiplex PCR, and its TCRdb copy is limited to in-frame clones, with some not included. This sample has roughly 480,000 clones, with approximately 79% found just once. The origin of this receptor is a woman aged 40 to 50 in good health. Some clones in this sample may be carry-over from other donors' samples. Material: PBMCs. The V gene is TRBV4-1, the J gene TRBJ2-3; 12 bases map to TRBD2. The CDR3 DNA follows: TGCGCCAGCAGCCAACGACTAGCGGGAGCCACAGATACGCAGTATTTT. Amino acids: CASSQRLAGATDTQYF.